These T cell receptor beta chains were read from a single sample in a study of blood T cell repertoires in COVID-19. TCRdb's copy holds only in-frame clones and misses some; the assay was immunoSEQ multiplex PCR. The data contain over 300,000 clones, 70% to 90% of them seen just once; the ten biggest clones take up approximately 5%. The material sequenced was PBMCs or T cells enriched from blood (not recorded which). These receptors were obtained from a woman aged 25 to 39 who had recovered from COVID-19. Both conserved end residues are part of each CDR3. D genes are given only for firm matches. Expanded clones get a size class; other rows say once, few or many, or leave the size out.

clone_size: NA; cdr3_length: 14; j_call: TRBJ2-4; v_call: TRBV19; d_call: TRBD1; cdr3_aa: CASSGRDSKNIQYF; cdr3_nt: TGTGCCAGTAGTGGCCGGGACAGCAAAAACATTCAGTACTTC
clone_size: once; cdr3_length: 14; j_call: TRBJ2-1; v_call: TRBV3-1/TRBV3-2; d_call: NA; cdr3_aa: CASSWTTAYNEQFF; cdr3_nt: TGTGCCAGCAGTTGGACTACGGCTTACAATGAGCAGTTCTTC
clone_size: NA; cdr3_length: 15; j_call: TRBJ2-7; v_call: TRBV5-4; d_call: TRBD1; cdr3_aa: CASSVAGTGSGEQYF; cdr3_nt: TGTGCCAGCAGTGTGGCCGGGACAGGGTCGGGAGAGCAGTACTTC
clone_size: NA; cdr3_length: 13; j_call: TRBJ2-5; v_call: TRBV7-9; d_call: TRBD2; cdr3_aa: CASSGGGQETQYF; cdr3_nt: TGTGCCAGCAGCGGGGGGGGCCAAGAGACCCAGTACTTC
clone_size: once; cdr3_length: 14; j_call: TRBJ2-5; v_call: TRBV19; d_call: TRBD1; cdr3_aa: CASSRGGGQETQYF; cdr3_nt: TGTGCCAGTAGTAGAGGGGGCGGGCAGGAGACCCAGTACTTC
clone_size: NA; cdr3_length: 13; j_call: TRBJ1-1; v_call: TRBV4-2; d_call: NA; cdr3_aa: CASSQEQLIEAFF; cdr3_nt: TGTGCCAGCAGCCAAGAACAGTTAATTGAAGCTTTCTTT
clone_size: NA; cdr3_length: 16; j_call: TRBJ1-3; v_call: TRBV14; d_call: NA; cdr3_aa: CASSRGHGSSGNTIYF; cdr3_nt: TGTGCCAGCAGCCGAGGTCACGGGAGCTCTGGAAACACCATATATTTT
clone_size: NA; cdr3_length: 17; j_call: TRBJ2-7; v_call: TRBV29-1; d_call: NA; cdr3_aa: CSVAWTAGRVPSYEQYF; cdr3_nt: TGCAGCGTTGCCTGGACAGCCGGCCGGGTCCCCTCCTACGAGCAGTACTTC
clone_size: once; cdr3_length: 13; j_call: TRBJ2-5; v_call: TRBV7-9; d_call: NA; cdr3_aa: CASSFGGQETQYF; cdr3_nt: TGTGCCAGCAGCTTTGGAGGACAAGAGACCCAGTACTTC
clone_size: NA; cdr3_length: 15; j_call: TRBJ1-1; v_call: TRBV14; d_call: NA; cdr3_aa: CASSQTGAGVTEAFF; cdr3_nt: TGTGCCAGCAGCCAAACCGGTGCAGGGGTTACTGAAGCTTTCTTT
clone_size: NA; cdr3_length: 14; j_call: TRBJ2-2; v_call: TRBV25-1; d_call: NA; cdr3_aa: CASRSPQGTGELFF; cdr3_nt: TGTGCCAGCAGAAGCCCCCAGGGCACCGGGGAGCTGTTTTTT
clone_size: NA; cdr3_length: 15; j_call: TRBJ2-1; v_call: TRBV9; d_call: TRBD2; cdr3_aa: CASRPTSGEYNEQFF; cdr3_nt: TGTGCCAGCAGGCCAACTAGCGGGGAGTACAATGAGCAGTTCTTC
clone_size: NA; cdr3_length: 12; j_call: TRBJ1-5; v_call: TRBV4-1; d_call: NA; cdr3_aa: CASSHPSGGQHF; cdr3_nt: TGCGCCAGCAGCCACCCCTCGGGTGGCCAGCATTTT
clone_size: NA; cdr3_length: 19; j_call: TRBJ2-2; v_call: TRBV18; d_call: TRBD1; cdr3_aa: CASSLSGTGRAANTGELFF; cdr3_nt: TGTGCCAGCTCACTATCCGGGACAGGGCGCGCAGCGAACACCGGGGAGCTGTTTTTT
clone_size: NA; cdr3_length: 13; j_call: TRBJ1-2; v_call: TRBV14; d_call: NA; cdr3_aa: CASSQDRNYGYTF; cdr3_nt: TGTGCCAGCAGCCAAGACAGGAACTATGGCTACACCTTC
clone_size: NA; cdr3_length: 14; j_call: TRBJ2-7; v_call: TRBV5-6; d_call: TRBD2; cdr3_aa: CASSLRLAAYEQYF; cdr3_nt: TGTGCCAGCAGCTTGAGACTAGCGGCCTACGAGCAGTACTTC
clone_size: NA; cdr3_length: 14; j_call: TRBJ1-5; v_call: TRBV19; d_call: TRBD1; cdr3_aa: CASKLQGSNQPQHF; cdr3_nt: TGTGCCAGTAAGCTACAGGGGAGCAATCAGCCCCAGCATTTT
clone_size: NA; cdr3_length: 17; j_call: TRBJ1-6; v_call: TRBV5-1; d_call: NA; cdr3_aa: CASSDTRGGSYNSPLHF; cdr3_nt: TGCGCCAGCAGCGACACCCGGGGGGGTTCCTATAATTCACCCCTCCACTTT
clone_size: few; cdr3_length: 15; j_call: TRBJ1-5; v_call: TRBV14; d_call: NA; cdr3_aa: CASSQDGGGNQPQHF; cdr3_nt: TGTGCCAGCAGCCAAGATGGGGGGGGCAATCAGCCCCAGCATTTT
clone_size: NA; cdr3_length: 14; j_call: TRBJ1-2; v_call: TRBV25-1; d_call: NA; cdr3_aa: CASSESGRNYGYTF; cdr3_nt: TGTGCCAGCAGTGAATCCGGCAGGAACTATGGCTACACCTTC
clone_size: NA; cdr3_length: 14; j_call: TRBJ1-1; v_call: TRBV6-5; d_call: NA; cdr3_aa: CASSYSGDGTEAFF; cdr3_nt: TGTGCCAGCAGTTACTCAGGGGATGGCACTGAAGCTTTCTTT
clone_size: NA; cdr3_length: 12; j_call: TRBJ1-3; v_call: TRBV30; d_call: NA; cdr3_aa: CAMAGAGNTIYF; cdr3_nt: TGTGCCATGGCGGGGGCTGGAAACACCATATATTTT
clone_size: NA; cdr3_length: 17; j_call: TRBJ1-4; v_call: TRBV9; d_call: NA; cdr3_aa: CASSVGEGGRSNEKLFF; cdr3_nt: TGTGCCAGCAGCGTAGGGGAGGGAGGGAGGTCTAATGAAAAACTGTTTTTT